Listed here is a single TCR beta chain. Germline V gives CDR1 LNHNV, CDR2 YYDKDF (reference sequence). CDR3 length equals 14 residues. This record belongs to a study of T cells expressing NK-cell markers. Study-wide background: In the group of eight sequenced donors, seven were HCMV-seropositive and one was seronegative.

What made the TCR beta cDNA was 5'RACE template switching with UMIs. TCRdb re-called the 5' RACE reads; one entry per CDR3 protein, DNA not given. The sample table sets out hundreds of thousands of distinct CDR3 sequences. The rearrangement joins TRBV15 to TRBJ2-2. The specimen was blood T cells: a sorted CD56 or NKG2C T cell subset, CD4+ or CD8+ T cells, or bulk PBMC T cells (not recorded which). The clonotype originates from a man younger than 35 in good health. The CDR3 is CATSSTQYTGELFF.